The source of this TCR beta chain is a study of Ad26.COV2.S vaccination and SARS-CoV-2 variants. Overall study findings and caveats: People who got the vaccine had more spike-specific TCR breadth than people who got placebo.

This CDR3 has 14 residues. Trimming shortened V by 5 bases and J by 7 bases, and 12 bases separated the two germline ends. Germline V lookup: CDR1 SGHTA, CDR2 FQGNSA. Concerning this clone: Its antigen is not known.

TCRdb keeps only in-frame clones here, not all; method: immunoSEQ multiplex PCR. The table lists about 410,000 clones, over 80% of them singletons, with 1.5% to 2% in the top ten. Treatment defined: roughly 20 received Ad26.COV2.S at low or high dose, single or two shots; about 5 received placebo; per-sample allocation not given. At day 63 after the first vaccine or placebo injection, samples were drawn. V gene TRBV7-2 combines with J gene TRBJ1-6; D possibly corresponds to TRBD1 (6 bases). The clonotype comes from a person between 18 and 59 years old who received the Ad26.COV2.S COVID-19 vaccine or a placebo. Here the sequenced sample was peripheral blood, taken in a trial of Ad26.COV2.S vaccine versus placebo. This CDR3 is CASSHGQWNSPLHF. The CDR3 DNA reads TGTGCCAGCAGCCATGGACAGTGGAATTCACCCCTCCACTTT.